The entry below gives a single TCR beta chain sequence along with its context. Its antigen is still unknown. This CDR3 is missing its conserved last phenylalanine or tryptophan, likely due to a read error. The data stem from a study of cytomegalovirus exposure and HLA in healthy donors. The study, taken as a whole, reports: Earlier analysis looked at TCR beta V segments, and most were productive about 90% or about 30% of the time. Some V segments, including TRBV6-2 and TRBV6-3, were excluded as indistinguishable. In vitro checks showed that a few CMV-associated chains really do target CMV antigens.

The CDR3 sequence is 14 residues long. J gave up 3 bases and V 5 bases, and 8 bases lay outside the gene matches. The V gene's germline CDR1 is SGHDT and CDR2 YYEEEE. PCR amplification relied on 60 Vbeta primers (plus 13 Jbeta primers). Only in-frame clones appear in the TCRdb table, and some are missing; sequencing was by immunoSEQ multiplex PCR. The table lists roughly 110,000 clones, around 77% of them singletons, with about 5% in the top ten. The chain combines TRBV5-6 with TRBJ2-7; 7 bases map to TRBD1. The receptor was derived from a woman younger than 45 in good health and CMV-seropositive. Sequencing input: PBMCs. For the CDR3, the DNA is TGTGCCAGCAGAAGTACCGGGACAGTCTACGAGCAGTACCTC. It specifies CASRSTGTVYEQYL.